Sequencing of this T cell receptor (beta chain) was carried out in a study of persistence of HIV-infected CD4 T cells (dated by TCRdb to 2020 to 2022). Regarding the study in general: CMV- and HIV-1 Gag-responding CD4+ T cells were isolated from ART-treated individuals so that antigen-driven clonal expansion of HIV-1-infected cells could be examined. The median time the participants had spent on suppressive ART was around eight years. Peripheral blood samples of up to about 180 mL were taken at multiple time points, with the exception of a couple of participants who underwent leukapheresis at a single time point. Proviral sequencing was used to assess clonality among infected cells, whereas TCRbeta sequencing gauged the clonality of all cells within each sorted population. For the TCR cluster analysis across participants, about 8 participants were included for CMV and more than 5 participants for Gag.

Paper-wide results and their limitations: TCRbeta richness in CMV- and Gag-responding cells was significantly lower than in anti-CD3/anti-CD28-responding cells; CMV-responding cells had higher oligoclonality than CD3/CD28-stimulated and Gag-responding cells. A correlation was observed between TCR oligoclonality and proviral oligoclonality within the same sorted populations. Restriction of bulk TCR analyses to the rare CMV-responding cells that actually carried HIV-1 proviruses was not possible. Only a small number of individuals took part in the study, and the range of antigens tested was limited. Enrichment of degenerate expanded CDR3beta sequences was found in antigen-responding cells, suggesting convergent selection of CD4+ responses to CMV and Gag.

Taken with the paper, the label for treatment or condition translates to: suppressive antiretroviral therapy. A pool of overlapping HIV-1 Gag 15-mer peptides was used at 1 ug per peptide per mL for cell stimulation. Nonresponding CD40L-negative CD69-negative CD45RO-high memory CD4+ T cells were sorted as memory populations depleted of antigen-responding cells. HIV-1-infected adults in whom suppressive ART had been started during chronic infection were enrolled as participants. For at least 4 years, participants had undetectable plasma HIV-1 RNA, below 50 copies/mL. To be included, a participant needed positive CMV serology and a CD4+ T cell count above 400 cells/uL. Before stimulation, PBMCs were isolated using density centrifugation and then depleted of CD8+ T cells. For less than 20 hours, CD8-depleted PBMCs were stimulated with anti-CD28/CD49d costimulation, a CD40-blocking antibody, and enfuvirtide, which was added to prevent new infections. Cell sorting was done on a Beckman Coulter MoFlo Legacy or XDP sorter, and dead cells were excluded with propidium iodide. The QIAamp DNA Mini Kit was used for genomic DNA extraction from samples above one million cells, and the Quick-DNA Microprep Kit was used otherwise.

TCRbeta repertoires were sequenced from genomic DNA with the immunoSEQ hsTCRB assay version 4 in survey mode. For TCRbeta sequencing, genomic DNA was diluted to about 10 ng/uL, with up to about 1 ug used per sample. The published analysis was carried out like this. TCRbeta data were analyzed in ImmunoSeq Analyzer 3.0, with diversity computed on productive nucleotide rearrangements. The improved Chao index was used to estimate lower-bound TCR diversity, and the Gini coefficient was used to estimate clonality using the Immunarch R package. Nucleotide rearrangements that differed but encoded the same CDR3beta amino acid sequence were counted as separate clonotypes. Differential abundance analysis identified TCRbeta sequences significantly enriched in antigen-responding cells relative to anti-CD3/anti-CD28-activated cells. GLIPH2 grouped TCRs by predicted peptide-MHC specificity, both within each participant and across combined participant data sets. As stored in TCRdb, this immuneACCESS dataset retains in-frame rearrangements with V and J assigned. A fraction of the clones does not appear; measured against another copy, unresolved V genes explain less than half of the discrepancy, and the remainder lacks a known reason. That table supplies the V and J calls and clone size; D and trimming were determined from the DNA. The sample table records tens of thousands of clones; over 60% of these occur just once. The ten largest make up over 1.5% of the sample.

V sheds 3 bases and J sheds 6 bases, leaving 14 bases between their ends. The CDR3, cysteine through phenylalanine, is 14 amino acids long. The DNA shown is the 42-base CDR3, in frame from base 1. The germline V gene specifies KGHDR as CDR1 and SFDVKD as CDR2. A remark on this clone: Its binding antigen is unknown. No much larger clonotype is one base removed from it; base qualities were not supplied.

This receptor chain uses TRBV24-1 and TRBJ2-7; perhaps TRBD1 is the D gene, with 6 bases matching. This clonotype was obtained from an adult man with HIV who was CMV-seropositive. The specimen comprised CD4+ T cells sorted from PBMCs after approximately 19-hour stimulation, sampled from a patient who received antiretroviral therapy. In the paper's terms, the cell subset or site label means: CD40L-CD69- CD45RO-high memory CD4 T cells not responding to Gag peptides. The CDR3 reads as follows: CATSDPGQTSEQYF. The base sequence is TGTGCCACCAGTGATCCCGGACAGACCTCCGAGCAGTACTTC.